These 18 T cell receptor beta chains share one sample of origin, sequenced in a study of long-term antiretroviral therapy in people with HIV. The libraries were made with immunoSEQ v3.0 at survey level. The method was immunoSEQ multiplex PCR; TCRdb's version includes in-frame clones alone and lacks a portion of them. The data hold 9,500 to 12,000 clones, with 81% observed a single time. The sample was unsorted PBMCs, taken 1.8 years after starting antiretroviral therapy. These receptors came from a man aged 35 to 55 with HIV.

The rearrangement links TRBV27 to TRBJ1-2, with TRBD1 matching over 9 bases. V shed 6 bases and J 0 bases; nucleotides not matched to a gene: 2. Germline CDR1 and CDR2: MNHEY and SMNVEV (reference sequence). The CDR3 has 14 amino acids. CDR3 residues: CASSNRGPNYGYTF. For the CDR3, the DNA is TGTGCCAGCAGCAACAGGGGGCCTAACTATGGCTACACCTTC.

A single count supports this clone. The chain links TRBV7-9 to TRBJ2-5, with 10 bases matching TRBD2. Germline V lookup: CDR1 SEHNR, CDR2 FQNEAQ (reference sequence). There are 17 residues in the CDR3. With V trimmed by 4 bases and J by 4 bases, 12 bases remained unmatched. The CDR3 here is CASSSRSGLAGVETQYF. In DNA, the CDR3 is TGTGCCAGCAGCTCAAGAAGTGGTCTAGCGGGAGTAGAGACCCAGTACTTC.

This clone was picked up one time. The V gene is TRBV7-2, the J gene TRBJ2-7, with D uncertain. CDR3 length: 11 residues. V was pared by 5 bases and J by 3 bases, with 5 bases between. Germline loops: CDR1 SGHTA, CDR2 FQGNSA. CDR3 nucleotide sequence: TGTGCCAGCAGCCTAAACTACGAGCAGTACTTC. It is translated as CASSLNYEQYF.

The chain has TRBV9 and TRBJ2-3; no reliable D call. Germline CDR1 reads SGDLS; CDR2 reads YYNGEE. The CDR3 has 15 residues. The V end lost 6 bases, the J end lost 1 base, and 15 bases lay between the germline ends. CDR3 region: CASTLTSSGTDTQYF. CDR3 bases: TGTGCCAGCACCTTAACTTCTTCTGGCACAGATACGCAGTATTTT.

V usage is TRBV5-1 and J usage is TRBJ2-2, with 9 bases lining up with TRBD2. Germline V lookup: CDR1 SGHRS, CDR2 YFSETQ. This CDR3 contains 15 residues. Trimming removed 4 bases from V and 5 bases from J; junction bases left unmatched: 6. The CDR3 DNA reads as TGCGCCAGCAGCAATAGCGGGAGCGAGACCGGGGAGCTGTTTTTT. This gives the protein CASSNSGSETGELFF.

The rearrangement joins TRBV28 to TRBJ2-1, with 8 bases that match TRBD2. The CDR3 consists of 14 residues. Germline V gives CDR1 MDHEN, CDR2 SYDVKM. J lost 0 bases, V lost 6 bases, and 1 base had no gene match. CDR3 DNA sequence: TGTGCCAGCAGGAGCGGGAGCTCCTACAATGAGCAGTTCTTC. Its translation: CASRSGSSYNEQFF.

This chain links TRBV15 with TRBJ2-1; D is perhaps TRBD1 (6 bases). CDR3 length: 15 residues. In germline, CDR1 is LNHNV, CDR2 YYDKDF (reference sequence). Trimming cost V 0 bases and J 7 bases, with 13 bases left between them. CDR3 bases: TGTGCCACCAGCAGAGATGGACAGTCGGGAAATGAGCAGTTCTTC. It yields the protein CATSRDGQSGNEQFF.

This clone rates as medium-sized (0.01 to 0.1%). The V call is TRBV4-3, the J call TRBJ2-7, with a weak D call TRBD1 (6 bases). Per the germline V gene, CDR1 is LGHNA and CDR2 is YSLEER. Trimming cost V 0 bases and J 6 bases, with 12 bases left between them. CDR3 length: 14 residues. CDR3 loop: CASSQETGLGEQYF. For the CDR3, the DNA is TGCGCCAGCAGCCAAGAAACAGGGCTTGGCGAGCAGTACTTC.

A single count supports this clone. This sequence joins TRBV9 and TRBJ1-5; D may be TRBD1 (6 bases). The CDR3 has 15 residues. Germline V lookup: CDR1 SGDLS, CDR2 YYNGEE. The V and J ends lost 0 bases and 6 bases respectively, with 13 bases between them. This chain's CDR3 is CASSVDPRGGQPQHF. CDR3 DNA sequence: TGTGCCAGCAGCGTAGACCCCAGGGGAGGTCAGCCCCAGCATTTT.

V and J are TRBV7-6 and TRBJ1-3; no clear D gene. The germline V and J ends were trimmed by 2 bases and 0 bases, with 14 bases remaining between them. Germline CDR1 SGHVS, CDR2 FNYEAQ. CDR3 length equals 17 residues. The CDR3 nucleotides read TGTGCCAGCAGCTTAAATATTCCAGGAGCCTCTGGAAACACCATATATTTT. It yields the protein CASSLNIPGASGNTIYF.

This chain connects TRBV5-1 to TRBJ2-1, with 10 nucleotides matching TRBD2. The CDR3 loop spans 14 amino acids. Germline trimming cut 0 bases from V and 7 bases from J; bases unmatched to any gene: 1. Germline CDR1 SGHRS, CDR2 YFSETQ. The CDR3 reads CASSLVSGRNEQFF. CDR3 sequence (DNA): TGCGCCAGCAGCTTGGTTAGCGGGAGGAATGAGCAGTTCTTC.

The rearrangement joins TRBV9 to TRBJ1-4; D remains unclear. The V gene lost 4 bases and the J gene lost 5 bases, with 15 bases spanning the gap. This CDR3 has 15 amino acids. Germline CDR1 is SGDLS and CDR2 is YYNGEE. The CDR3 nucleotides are TGTGCCAGCAGCTTGAACATAGAGTCGAATGAAAAACTGTTTTTT. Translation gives CASSLNIESNEKLFF. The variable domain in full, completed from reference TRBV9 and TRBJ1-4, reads DSGVTQTPKHLITATGQRVTLRCSPRSGDLSVYWYQQSLDQGLQFLIQYYNGEERAKGNILERFSAQQFPDLHSELNLSSLELGDSALYFCASSLNIESNEKLFFGSGTQLSVL.

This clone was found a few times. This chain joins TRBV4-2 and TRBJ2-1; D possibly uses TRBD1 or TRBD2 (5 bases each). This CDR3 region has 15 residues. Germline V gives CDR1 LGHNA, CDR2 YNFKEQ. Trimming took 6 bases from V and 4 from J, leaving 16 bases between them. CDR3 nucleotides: TGTGCCAGCAGGTTGTCCCGGGACGGATACAATGAGCAGTTCTTC. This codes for CASRLSRDGYNEQFF.

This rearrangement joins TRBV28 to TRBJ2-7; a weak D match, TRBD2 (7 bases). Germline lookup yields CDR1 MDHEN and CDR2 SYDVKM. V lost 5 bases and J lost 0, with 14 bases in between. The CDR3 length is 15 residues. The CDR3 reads CASSLGGASSYEQYF. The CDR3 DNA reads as TGTGCCAGCAGTCTGGGGGGGGCTAGCTCCTACGAGCAGTACTTC.

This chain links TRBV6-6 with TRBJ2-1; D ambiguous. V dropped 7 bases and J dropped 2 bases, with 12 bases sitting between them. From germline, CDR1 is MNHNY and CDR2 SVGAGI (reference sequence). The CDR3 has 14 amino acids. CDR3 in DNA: TGTGCCAGCACCTGGGCGGAGCCCTACAATGAGCAGTTCTTC. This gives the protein CASTWAEPYNEQFF.

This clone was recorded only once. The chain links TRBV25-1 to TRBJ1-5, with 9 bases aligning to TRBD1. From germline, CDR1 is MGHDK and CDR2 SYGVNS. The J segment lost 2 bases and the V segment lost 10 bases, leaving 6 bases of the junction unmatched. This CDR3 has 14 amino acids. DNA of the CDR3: TGTGCCACCATGGACAGGGGAGGCAATCAGCCCCAGCATTTT. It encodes CATMDRGGNQPQHF.

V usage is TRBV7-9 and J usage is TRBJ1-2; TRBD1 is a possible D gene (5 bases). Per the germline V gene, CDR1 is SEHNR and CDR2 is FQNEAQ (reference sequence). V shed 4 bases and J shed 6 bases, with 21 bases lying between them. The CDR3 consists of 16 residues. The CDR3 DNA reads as TGTGCCAGCAGCTCCCGTCGACAGATCCTACAAAATGGCTACACCTTC. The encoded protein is CASSSRRQILQNGYTF.

The CDR3: CASSLQAGGVETQYF. The CDR3 bases are TGTGCCAGCAGCTTACAAGCGGGAGGGGTAGAGACCCAGTACTTC. V usage is TRBV7-2 and J usage is TRBJ2-5, with 10 bases lining up with TRBD2. This CDR3 comprises 15 residues. V was pared by 2 bases and J by 4 bases, with 4 bases of the junction left unmatched. Germline V lookup: CDR1 SGHTA, CDR2 FQGNSA.